This entry lists 30 T cell receptor beta chains sequenced from one sample in a study of shared clonotypes between healthy human individuals (dated by TCRdb to the early 2020s). The library was obtained by the immunoSEQ multiplex PCR assay. TCRdb provides this immuneACCESS table in a form limited to in-frame rearrangements. Some clones are lacking; in checked studies, under half of them reflect an unresolved V gene, and why the rest are absent is not known. Recorded for this sample are fewer than 200,000 clones; approximately 95% of them occurred a single time. The ten largest clonotypes hold 0.065% to 0.07% of the sample. Material: naive CD4+ T cells sorted from blood. The cell subset or site label of this sample denotes: CD45RA+ positively selected. The receptors shown here come from a woman in her twenties or thirties in good health.

The chain links TRBV28 to TRBJ2-5; possible D gene TRBD2, 5 bases. CDR3 length equals 14 residues. Per the germline V gene, CDR1 is MDHEN and CDR2 is SYDVKM. Trimming shortened V by 3 bases and J by 5 bases, and 13 bases separated the two germline ends. The CDR3 DNA follows: TGTGCCAGCAGTTTGCCCGGGGAACTGGAGACCCAGTACTTC. This sequence encodes CASSLPGELETQYF. Full variable domain (missing parts from reference TRBV28 and TRBJ2-5): DVKVTQSSRYLVKRTGEKVFLECVQDMDHENMFWYRQDPGLGLRLIYFSYDVKMKEKGDIPEGYSVSREKKERFSLILESASTNQTSMYLCASSLPGELETQYFGPGTRLLVL.

This chain links TRBV30 with TRBJ1-4; D remains unclear. Per germline, CDR1 GTSNPN and CDR2 SVGIG (reference sequence). The CDR3 consists of 13 residues. Trimming left V 0 bases short and J 8 bases short, with 10 bases between. This CDR3 is CAWSVSLREKLFF. The CDR3 nucleotides read TGTGCCTGGAGTGTAAGTCTGCGGGAAAAACTGTTTTTT.

The chain combines TRBV5-1 with TRBJ2-7, with 7 bases identical to TRBD2. The trim removed 7 bases at V and 5 bases at J, leaving 12 bases unmatched. Germline V gene lookup returns CDR1 SGHRS and CDR2 YFSETQ. CDR3 length: 14 residues. CDR3 sequence: CASSPWQGGHEQYF. In nucleotides, the CDR3 is TGCGCCAGCTCCCCTTGGCAGGGAGGGCACGAGCAGTACTTC. The full variable domain, completed using reference TRBV5-1 and TRBJ2-7, is KAGVTQTPRYLIKTRGQQVTLSCSPISGHRSVSWYQQTPGQGLQFLFEYFSETQRNKGNFPGRFSGRQFSNSRSEMNVSTLELGDSALYLCASSPWQGGHEQYFGPGTRLTVT.

The sample holds one count of this clone. The chain employs TRBV5-4 and TRBJ2-7, with 10 bases lining up with TRBD1. This CDR3 comprises 15 residues. The germline gives CDR1 SGHNT, CDR2 YYREEE (reference sequence). V lost 3 bases, J lost 3 bases, and 6 bases stayed unmatched. CDR3 coding DNA: TGTGCCAGCAGCTCCTCCGGGACAGGGGACTACGAGCAGTACTTC. Translating it yields CASSSSGTGDYEQYF. The whole variable domain, filled in from reference TRBV5-4 and TRBJ2-7, reads ETGVTQSPTHLIKTRGQQVTLRCSSQSGHNTVSWYQQALGQGPQFIFQYYREEENGRGNFPPRFSGLQFPNYSSELNVNALELDDSALYLCASSSSGTGDYEQYFGPGTRLTVT.

This chain connects TRBV10-1 to TRBJ2-7; no clear D gene. The germline CDR1 and CDR2 sequences are WNHNN and SYGVQD (reference sequence). V shed 7 bases and J shed 0 bases, with 13 bases lying between them. This CDR3 region has 14 residues. The CDR3 DNA follows: TGCGCCAGCAAAGGTTCCCGCAACTCCTACGAGCAGTACTTC. Translated, it gives CASKGSRNSYEQYF.

The J gene is TRBJ2-2, the V gene TRBV9; the D is unclear. This CDR3 has 14 amino acids. The germline V and J ends were trimmed by 7 bases and 0 bases, with 10 bases remaining between them. Per the germline V gene, CDR1 is SGDLS and CDR2 is YYNGEE. CDR3 region: CASSRETNTGELFF. The CDR3 region has the DNA TGTGCCAGCTCACGTGAGACGAACACCGGGGAGCTGTTTTTT.

The rearrangement links TRBV7-9 to TRBJ2-7; TRBD1 matches 9 bases. V gave up 2 bases and J gave up 4 bases; unmatched junction bases: 12. This CDR3 is 17 amino acids long. Germline CDR1 reads SEHNR; CDR2 reads FQNEAQ (reference sequence). CDR3 protein: CASSLNLIRDRGYEQYF. In DNA form, the CDR3 reads TGTGCCAGCAGCTTAAATCTTATCCGAGACAGGGGGTACGAGCAGTACTTC. The whole variable domain, filled in from reference TRBV7-9 and TRBJ2-7, reads DTGVSQNPRHKITKRGQNVTFRCDPISEHNRLYWYRQTLGQGPEFLTYFQNEAQLEKSRLLSDRFSAERPKGSFSTLEIQRTEQGDSAMYLCASSLNLIRDRGYEQYFGPGTRLTVT.

This chain links TRBV10-1 with TRBJ1-1; D is unclear. CDR1 and CDR2 from the germline V gene are WNHNN and SYGVQD (reference sequence). Trimming shortened V by 3 bases and J by 11 bases, and 10 bases separated the two germline ends. The CDR3 has 11 amino acids. This CDR3 is CASSERGMAFF. Written as DNA, the CDR3 is TGCGCCAGCAGTGAACGGGGTATGGCTTTCTTT.

The chain has TRBV10-2 and TRBJ1-5; the match to TRBD1 covers 8 bases. The CDR3 is 18 amino acids. Germline assignment: CDR1 WSHSY and CDR2 SAAADI. The J segment lost 1 base and the V segment lost 10 bases, leaving 18 bases of the junction unmatched. In DNA, the CDR3 is TGCGCCACCTCGCTAGGACAGGGAACGCTATCGAGCAATCAGCCCCAGCATTTT. Protein sequence: CATSLGQGTLSSNQPQHF.

Concerning this clone: The sample contains more than one DNA sequence encoding this CDR3. Written as DNA, the CDR3 is TGTGCCAGCAGCCGGGGGACAGATACGCAGTATTTT. It yields the protein CASSRGTDTQYF. This sequence joins TRBV7-9 and TRBJ2-3; D perhaps matches TRBD2 (6 bases). Germline-derived CDR1 and CDR2 are SEHNR and FQNEAQ (reference sequence). With 5 bases removed from V and 3 bases from J, the gap between germline ends came to 6 bases. CDR3 length equals 12 residues.

V and J are TRBV10-3 and TRBJ1-5; D unclear. Germline V gene sequence: CDR1 ENHRY, CDR2 SYGVKD. The germline V and J ends were trimmed by 5 bases and 0 bases, with 8 bases remaining between them. CDR3 size: 14 residues. The CDR3, as DNA: TGTGCCATCAGTAACAGTTATAGCAATCAGCCCCAGCATTTT. This encodes CAISNSYSNQPQHF.

The V call is TRBV6-1, the J call TRBJ2-7; 7 bases align to TRBD1. The junction had 10 bases not matched to a gene; V was cut back by 6 bases and J by 2 bases. CDR1 is MNHNS, CDR2 SASEGT, per germline. This CDR3 is built from 15 residues. The CDR3 reads CASRETTGTAYEQYF. As DNA, the CDR3 is TGTGCCAGCAGGGAAACTACCGGGACAGCCTACGAGCAGTACTTC.

The chain couples TRBV7-9 to TRBJ1-3; D uncertain. CDR3 length equals 16 residues. Trimming stripped 2 bases from V and 0 bases from J, with 11 bases between. Germline CDR1 is SEHNR and CDR2 is FQNEAQ (reference sequence). This chain's CDR3 is CASSLFELSSGNTIYF. The CDR3 nucleotides are TGTGCCAGCAGCTTATTTGAGTTGAGCTCTGGAAACACCATATATTTT.

The J gene is TRBJ2-1, the V gene TRBV28, with D maybe TRBD1 (6 bases). The germline V gene has CDR1 MDHEN and CDR2 SYDVKM. There are 16 residues in the CDR3. Trimming cost V 7 bases and J 7 bases, with 23 bases left between them. CDR3 coding DNA: TGTGCCAGCACCTCTCCTAGGACAGTCCCATCTAATGAGCAGTTCTTC. This gives the protein CASTSPRTVPSNEQFF.

The genes are TRBV10-3 and TRBJ1-2; the D is unclear. The CDR3 covers 12 residues. Germline loops: CDR1 ENHRY, CDR2 SYGVKD. With 0 bases removed from V and 7 bases from J, the gap between germline ends came to 6 bases. CDR3 nucleotide sequence: TGTGCCATCAGTGAGTCCGGTGCTGGCTACACCTTC. It codes for CAISESGAGYTF.

The rearrangement uses TRBV7-9 and TRBJ2-1, with 13 bases fitting TRBD2. This CDR3 contains 16 residues. V lost 5 bases and J lost 4; bases outside the gene matches: 5. CDR1 SEHNR and CDR2 FQNEAQ come from the germline V gene (reference sequence). The DNA of the CDR3 is TGTGCCAGCAGCACTAGCGGGAGGGCCTTTTACAATGAGCAGTTCTTC. Protein product: CASSTSGRAFYNEQFF.

The chain recombines TRBV2 with TRBJ2-5; D call uncertain. This CDR3 has 13 amino acids. Germline loops: CDR1 SNHLY, CDR2 FYNNEI. V lost 6 bases, J lost 5 bases, and 13 bases lay in between. In DNA form, the CDR3 reads TGTGCCAGCAGAAGGAGTCAGTGGGAGACCCAGTACTTC. Protein: CASRRSQWETQYF.

This clone showed up just once. The CDR3 nucleotides read TGTGCCAGCAGTTTGGTCGTATCTGGCTACACCTTC. It translates to CASSLVVSGYTF. The chain links TRBV28 to TRBJ1-2; D not certain. Trimming pared 3 bases from V and 7 bases from J, leaving 9 bases between. This CDR3 has 12 amino acids. Germline V CDR1 and CDR2: MDHEN, SYDVKM.

The V and J genes are TRBV19 and TRBJ1-5, with TRBD1 identical over 9 bases. The CDR3 has 16 amino acids. Germline CDR1 LNHDA, CDR2 SQIVND (reference sequence). V shed 0 bases, J shed 4 bases, and the junction held 4 bases outside the gene matches. As DNA, the CDR3 is TGTGCCAGTAGTATAGAGGACAGGGGAATTAATCAGCCCCAGCATTTT. The encoded protein is CASSIEDRGINQPQHF.

The table lists this clone with a count of one. The limits of the CDR3 on the DNA are not certain, so only TCRdb's listed CDR3 is given. The gene calls are TRBV28 and TRBJ1-1; no check of the table's D call, TRBD1, against the DNA was made. The CDR3 sequence runs 13 residues, both termini included. Germline assignment: CDR1 MDHEN and CDR2 SYDVKM. CDR3: CASSRAAVGTGNF.

This rearrangement joins TRBV11-2 to TRBJ2-5; 9 nucleotides align to TRBD1. The J call may be incorrect, as the DNA end agrees better with TRBJ2-7. Germline CDR1 SGHAT, CDR2 FQNNGV. This CDR3 is built from 15 residues. The CDR3 protein is CASSLGTGQGYEQYF. The CDR3 DNA is TGTGCCAGCAGCTTAGGCACGGGACAGGGCTACGAGCAGTACTTC.

V and J are TRBV4-1 and TRBJ1-2; 9 nucleotides match TRBD1. Germline V lookup: CDR1 MGHRA, CDR2 YSYEKL. Trimming at V came to 5 bases and at J to 6 bases, leaving 7 bases not matched to a gene. The CDR3 consists of 14 residues. CDR3 nucleotides: TGCGCCAGCAGCGTCCCCGGGACAGGGAATGGCTACACCTTC. Its protein is CASSVPGTGNGYTF.

V is TRBV6-5 and J is TRBJ1-1, with D hard to call. Germline CDR1 and CDR2: MNHEY and SVGAGI. V was shortened by 0 bases and J by 8 bases, with 10 bases between the two germline ends. This CDR3 has 13 residues. This CDR3 is CASSYSTEAEAFF. In nucleotides, the CDR3 is TGTGCCAGCAGTTACTCGACCGAGGCCGAAGCTTTCTTT.

The chain couples TRBV2 to TRBJ1-5; 10 bases agree with TRBD1. In germline, CDR1 is SNHLY, CDR2 FYNNEI. V lost 6 bases and J lost 7; bases outside the gene matches: 3. The CDR3 is 13 residues long. In DNA form, the CDR3 reads TGTGCCAGCAGAGGGACAGGGGAGCAGCCCCAGCATTTT. Its protein is CASRGTGEQPQHF.

The chain couples TRBV7-9 to TRBJ1-4; D remains unclear. CDR3 length equals 11 residues. The germline V and J ends were trimmed by 5 bases and 6 bases, with 4 bases remaining between them. The germline gives CDR1 SEHNR, CDR2 FQNEAQ (reference sequence). CDR3 in amino acids: CASSLDEKLFF. CDR3 DNA sequence: TGTGCCAGCAGCCTCGATGAAAAACTGTTTTTT.

This clone was observed once. The V call is TRBV2, the J call TRBJ2-5; D gene unclear. Germline CDR1 is SNHLY and CDR2 is FYNNEI. This CDR3 is 11 amino acids long. V was trimmed by 2 bases and J by 5 bases, leaving 3 bases between them. The CDR3 DNA reads as TGTGCCAGCAGTGAATTTGAGACCCAGTACTTC. It translates to CASSEFETQYF.

This clone was detected a few times. The V gene is TRBV7-8, the J gene TRBJ1-5; TRBD1 is a possible D gene (6 bases). CDR1 SGHVS and CDR2 FQNEAQ come from the germline V gene. The CDR3 loop spans 14 amino acids. Between the trimmed V and J ends, which lost 8 bases and 0 bases, there was a span of 11 bases. CDR3 nucleotides: TGTGCCAGCGGACAGACAAATAGCAATCAGCCCCAGCATTTT. It translates to CASGQTNSNQPQHF.

This clone showed up just once. The rearrangement links TRBV9 to TRBJ1-2; 9 bases map to TRBD1. This CDR3 contains 14 residues. The J segment lost 8 bases and the V segment lost 4 bases, leaving 9 bases of the junction unmatched. Germline values: CDR1 SGDLS, CDR2 YYNGEE. The CDR3 protein is CASSRQGDSLGYTF. In nucleotides, the CDR3 is TGTGCCAGCAGCCGACAGGGGGACTCCCTAGGCTACACCTTC.

This chain links TRBV18 with TRBJ2-5; 7 nucleotides line up with TRBD1. This CDR3 contains 15 residues. Germline CDR1 KGHSH, CDR2 LQKENI. V trimming: 4 bases; J trimming: 5 bases; junction bases outside the gene matches: 10. The CDR3 protein is CASSQDRAYGETQYF. Written as DNA, the CDR3 is TGTGCCAGCTCACAAGACAGGGCGTACGGGGAGACCCAGTACTTC.

This clone showed up just once. The chain carries TRBV4-1 and TRBJ2-5; D gene unclear. The CDR3 loop spans 15 amino acids. Germline assignment: CDR1 MGHRA and CDR2 YSYEKL. V was pared by 0 bases and J by 2 bases, with 10 bases between. Written as DNA, the CDR3 is TGCGCCAGCAGCCAAGACGAGATCTCTCAAGAGACCCAGTACTTC. Amino acids: CASSQDEISQETQYF.